A selection of T cell receptor beta chains follows, all from one sample in a study of blood T cell repertoires in COVID-19. TCRdb's copy holds only in-frame clones and misses some; the assay was immunoSEQ multiplex PCR. The table shows around 340,000 clones, with about nine tenths occurring only once. The sample consisted of PBMCs or T cells enriched from blood (not recorded which). These receptor sequences come from a woman aged 25 to 39 who had been exposed to COVID-19. CDR3s include the opening cysteine and the closing phenylalanine or tryptophan. The D gene is left open where the match is weak.

>TRBJ2-2|TRBV5-8|.
TGTGCCAGCAGATCGTGGACTGCCAACACCGGGGAGCTGTTTTTT
CASRSWTANTGELFF
>TRBJ1-5|TRBV28|.
TGTGCCAGCAGTCCGTTCGGGCAGGGCCTAAGCAATCAGCCCCAGCATTTT
CASSPFGQGLSNQPQHF
>TRBJ1-1|TRBV9|.
TGTGCCAGCAATGTGGGGGGAAACACTGAAGCTTTCTTT
CASNVGGNTEAFF
>TRBJ2-3|TRBV7-3|TRBD1
TGTGCCAGCAGCTTAACCTCTAGGACAGGGCCCTCCACAGATACGCAGTATTTT
CASSLTSRTGPSTDTQYF
>TRBJ2-1|TRBV10-1|TRBD2
TGCGCCAGCAGCGATACACACCAAATAGCGGGACGTTCCAGGATCCCCTCCTACAATGAGCAGTTCTTC
CASSDTHQIAGRSRIPSYNEQFF
>TRBJ1-2|TRBV19|.
TGTGCCAGCCAAACGACAAGAAGGGGCTACACCTTC
CASQTTRRGYTF
>TRBJ1-6|TRBV19|TRBD1
TGTGCCAGTACCCGGACAGGGGGAAATTCACCCCTCCACTTT
CASTRTGGNSPLHF
>TRBJ1-4|TRBV19|.
TGTGCCAGTAGCCCGAGGGCGGGGGTTAATGAAAAACTGTTTTTT
CASSPRAGVNEKLFF
>TRBJ2-7|TRBV5-4|TRBD2
TGTGCCAGCAGCTTGGCCGGGACTAGCTCCTACGAGCAGTACTTC
CASSLAGTSSYEQYF
>TRBJ1-1|TRBV2|.
TGTGCCAGCAGTGAAGGTGGGAGTTGGAACACTGAAGCTTTCTTT
CASSEGGSWNTEAFF
>TRBJ2-3|TRBV3-1/TRBV3-2|TRBD1
TGTGCCAGCAGCCATAACCCGGGACAGGGATCAGATACGCAGTATTTT
CASSHNPGQGSDTQYF
>TRBJ2-7|TRBV21-1|.
TGTGCCAGGCGATGGGGGACATGTGGCTACGAGCAGTACTTC
CARRWGTCGYEQYF
>TRBJ2-2|TRBV7-6|.
TGTGCCAGCAGCTCCGGTTTAGGGGACACCGGGGAGCTGTTTTTT
CASSSGLGDTGELFF
>TRBJ1-2|TRBV5-5|.
TGTGCCAGCAGCTCCCCGAACCGAGCCCGAGGCACCTTC
CASSSPNRARGTF
>TRBJ2-7|TRBV2|.
TGTGCCAGCAGTGGATTGAGGGTCTCCTACGAGCAGTACTTC
CASSGLRVSYEQYF
>TRBJ2-7|TRBV27|TRBD2
TGTGCCAGTCGCGGAAGTAGCGGGAGGGCCTACGAGCAGTACTTC
CASRGSSGRAYEQYF
>TRBJ2-3|TRBV10-2|TRBD2
TGCGCAACCACCGCCGGGACTAGAACCACAGATACGCAGTATTTT
CATTAGTRTTDTQYF
>TRBJ2-7|TRBV5-1|TRBD1
TGCGCCAGCAGCTTAAGACAGGGCCCGATAAGCTCCTACGAGCAGTACTTC
CASSLRQGPISSYEQYF